What follows is one TCR beta chain and its context. The data belong to a study of blood T cell repertoires in COVID-19. Study summary: The samples span acute and convalescent COVID-19 from the United States, Italy and Spain. The cDNA or gDNA used as material had been derived from T cells, B-cell-depleted T cells, or PBMCs.

As processed by the authors: From reference gene primer amplification, estimates of nucleated cell counts were derived. Profiling relied on immunoSEQ multiplex PCR, and the TCRdb table lists in-frame clones only, not all of them. The V and J calls and clone size come from that table; D and trimming were worked out from the DNA. The repertoire holds tens of thousands of clones, with about 84% as singletons. Germline values: CDR1 SQVTM, CDR2 ANQGSEA. The CDR3 extends over 15 amino acids. V was clipped by 2 bases and J by 2 bases; unmatched bases: 6. The sequence was obtained from a woman older than 75 with acute or convalescent COVID-19. The source material was peripheral blood. The chain links TRBV29-1 to TRBJ1-1; 9 bases are shared with TRBD1. CDR3 residues: CSVEPGDRVNTEAFF. The CDR3 DNA reads TGCAGCGTTGAACCAGGGGACAGGGTTAACACTGAAGCTTTCTTT. Drawing the rest from reference TRBV29-1 and TRBJ1-1, the complete variable domain is SAVISQKPSRDICQRGTSLTIQCQVDSQVTMMFWYRQQPGQSLTLIATANQGSEATYESGFVIDKFPISRPNLTFSTLTVSNMSPEDSSIYLCSVEPGDRVNTEAFFGQGTRLTVV.